One sample yielded the 4 T cell receptor beta chains listed below, sequenced in a study of T cells after yellow fever vaccination (dated by TCRdb to about 2019). Receptors were amplified or captured by 5' RACE. The run used an Illumina NovaSeq 6000. TCRdb handled the public reads itself, with Q25 trimming in fastp and clone calling in MiXCR, and kept productive beta chains. A single entry per CDR3 protein holds the most common genes and DNA from its merged rows. The sample yields 400,000 or so distinct CDR3 sequences; over 15% were counted once. The ten largest account for roughly a sixth of the sample. The treatment or condition label, read with the paper, signifies: live attenuated yellow fever vaccine strain. Sequences were derived from PBMCs, sampled before the yellow fever booster vaccination. All receptors derive from a man between 18 and 29 years old who received the YFV17D yellow fever vaccine.

In its sample, this clonotype was seen a few times. The J gene is TRBJ1-2, the V gene TRBV6-6; TRBD1 might be the D (6 bases). Germline V CDR1 and CDR2: MNHNY, SVGAGI (reference sequence). The V end was cut by 6 bases, the J end by 3 bases, with 14 bases between. The CDR3 sequence is 14 residues long. CDR3 protein: CASSLQGPYYGYTF. The CDR3 region has the DNA TGTGCCAGCAGCTTACAGGGTCCCTACTATGGCTACACCTTC.

The chain combines TRBV20-1 with TRBJ2-3; TRBD1 matches 8 bases. The CDR3 has 16 residues. Germline V gene data show CDR1 as DFQATT and CDR2 as SNEGSKA (reference sequence). The V gene end was trimmed by 6 bases and the J gene end by 0 bases; junction bases not matched to a gene: 11. The CDR3 DNA sequence: TGCAGTGCAAGGCGCATCGGACAGGGTAGCACAGATACGCAGTATTTT. It codes for CSARRIGQGSTDTQYF.

This clonotype was found once. CDR3 nucleotide sequence: TGTGCCAGCAGCCAAGAGGGTTATGGTGCGAACACTGAAGCTTTCTTT. Its translation is CASSQEGYGANTEAFF. The chain joins TRBV7-2 to TRBJ1-1; D is undetermined. CDR3 length: 16 amino acids. V lost 5 bases and J 1 base, leaving 17 bases between the germline ends. Germline lookup yields CDR1 SGHTA and CDR2 FQGNSA.

This chain connects TRBV20-1 to TRBJ2-1; 9 bases line up with TRBD1. Looked up from germline, CDR1 is DFQATT and CDR2 is SNEGSKA (reference sequence). The CDR3 has 13 residues. V lost 3 bases and J lost 8; bases outside the gene matches: 5. This chain's CDR3 is CSASRTGVDEQFF. In nucleotides, the CDR3 is TGCAGTGCTAGCCGGACAGGGGTCGATGAGCAGTTCTTC.